This TCR beta chain was profiled in a study of breast tumors, draining lymph nodes, adjacent tissues. Study-wide points: Compared with basal-like, luminal-like tumors shared significantly more repertoire with nontumor tissue. Data fit most tumor T cells coming from lymph node, expanding in tumor. Tumor repertoires ranked between lymph nodes and nontumor tissue in diversity, with V and J gene preferences. That most tumor T cells come from lymph nodes remained unproven.

The CDR3 is 13 residues long. Trimming left V 2 bases short and J 5 bases short, with 11 bases between. Germline loops: CDR1 SGDLS, CDR2 YYNGEE. TCRdb redid the calling of the multiplex PCR reads with MiXCR, one entry per CDR3 protein. The sample carries under 150,000 distinct CDR3 sequences, just under 20% recorded once. Axillary draining lymph nodes of breast cancer patients supplied the node samples. This clonotype was seen ten or more times. Its specificity is not known. Sequenced material: axillary lymph node tissue. This TCR derives from a female donor with breast cancer. Some clones in this sample may be carry-over from other donors' samples. The J gene is TRBJ2-7, the V gene TRBV9, with D perhaps TRBD1 (5 bases). The CDR3 sequence is CASSVAQGDEQYF. Written as DNA, the CDR3 is TGTGCCAGCAGCGTGGCTCAGGGTGACGAGCAGTACTTC.